These T cell receptor beta chains were read from a single sample in a study of blood T cell repertoires in COVID-19. TCRdb's copy holds only in-frame clones and misses some; the assay was immunoSEQ multiplex PCR. The table has roughly 380,000 clones, about 91% seen once. Input material: peripheral blood. The receptors come from a middle-aged woman with COVID-19, enrolled during active disease. Each CDR3 is given with its conserved first and last residue. D genes are given only for firm matches.

D gene: NA
J gene: TRBJ1-5
V gene: TRBV20-1
CDR3 protein: CSASRDQPQHF

D gene: TRBD2
J gene: TRBJ2-7
V gene: TRBV30
CDR3 protein: CAWNVGRAHEQYF

D gene: NA
J gene: TRBJ1-2
V gene: TRBV14
CDR3 protein: CASSQDGAGKGYTF

D gene: TRBD1
J gene: TRBJ1-5
V gene: TRBV3-1/TRBV3-2
CDR3 protein: CASSQDQGGGQPQHF

D gene: TRBD2
J gene: TRBJ2-1
V gene: TRBV10-1
CDR3 protein: CASSPAETGTSALKSYNEQFF

D gene: TRBD1
J gene: TRBJ2-3
V gene: TRBV29-1
CDR3 protein: CSVSDRGTSTDTQYF

D gene: TRBD1
J gene: TRBJ1-2
V gene: TRBV4-3
CDR3 protein: CASSLDRDPNYGYTF

D gene: TRBD2
J gene: TRBJ2-5
V gene: TRBV18
CDR3 protein: CASSPGLAEETQYF

D gene: TRBD2
J gene: TRBJ2-5
V gene: TRBV5-1
CDR3 protein: CASSLGLAGVKTQYF

D gene: TRBD2
J gene: TRBJ2-1
V gene: TRBV6-5
CDR3 protein: CASSWGLAGGEQFF

D gene: NA
J gene: TRBJ2-5
V gene: TRBV7-9
CDR3 protein: CASSRQQETQYF

D gene: NA
J gene: TRBJ2-1
V gene: TRBV19
CDR3 protein: CASSIGPGSYNEQFF

D gene: NA
J gene: TRBJ2-1
V gene: TRBV5-4
CDR3 protein: CASSLVGAREQFF

D gene: NA
J gene: TRBJ1-1
V gene: TRBV9
CDR3 protein: CASSEPGSGTEAFF

D gene: NA
J gene: TRBJ1-3
V gene: TRBV27
CDR3 protein: CASSFTVRTKGNTIYF

D gene: NA
J gene: TRBJ2-7
V gene: TRBV18
CDR3 protein: CASSQAGTYEQYF